This TCR beta chain originates from a study of regulatory T cells in long-lasting Graves disease (dated by TCRdb to the early 2020s). Notes on the research overall: Patients with newly diagnosed Graves' disease had been on antithyroid drugs for under 3 months. Peripheral blood TCR sequencing and RNA sequencing compared persistent Graves' disease patients with newly diagnosed Graves' disease patients. The study was registered as a clinical trial and conducted in China. A total of about 33 samples underwent TCR sequencing, from around 13 patients with persistent Graves' disease and 20 or so patients with newly diagnosed Graves' disease.

Broad study findings and their caveats: TRBV28, TRBJ1-2 and TRBJ2-5 were preferentially used in persistent disease, while TRBV20-1 and TRBJ2-1 were favored in newly diagnosed disease. Only peripheral blood was studied, because thyroid tissue, the primary lesion, was inaccessible. Sequencing and analysis were limited to the TCR beta chain. Persistent Graves' disease patients showed lower TCR Shannon entropy and fewer highly expanded clones than newly diagnosed patients, suggesting clonal expansion. The authors acknowledged the small sample size as a limitation that may reduce accuracy. More public clonotypes were shared among persistent patients (more than 2,500) than among newly diagnosed patients (roughly 1,000).

The germline V gene yields MNHEY for CDR1 and SVGAGI for CDR2. At the junction V is shortened by 2 bases and J by 0 bases, with 5 bases in between. The CDR3, cysteine through phenylalanine, is 15 amino acids long. The kept DNA is CDR3 alone, 45 bases in frame from the first base. In this sample, this clonotype turned up many times. No cognate antigen has been identified for it. No base qualities exist here, and no much larger clone lies one base off it. Libraries were built with multiplex PCR. Sequenced using an Illumina HiSeq 4000. iRepertoire HTBI primers and Arm-PCR amplification of CDR3 regions were used to construct TCR beta libraries. Before sequencing, the PCR products underwent gel purification. Under the source paper's analysis protocol: Gene usage analysis of CDR3 amino acid clonotypes relied on the 62 TRBV and 13 to 15 TRBJ segments identified across samples. COPE and FqMerger were used to merge filtered high-quality paired reads into contigs. BLAST was used to align contigs to IMGT TRBV, TRBD and TRBJ reference genes, with CDR3 defined following IMGT. Any clonotype with a frequency above 0.1% was counted as a highly expanded clone. Shannon entropy was used to measure repertoire diversity, and the Gini coefficient was used to measure V-J evenness. Clonotypes shared by more than one individual were considered public. In-frame beta chains were kept once TCRdb had trimmed the public reads at Q25 with fastp and called clones with MiXCR. Every CDR3 protein is listed once, alongside the most common genes and DNA of its rows. Here the V and J calls rest on TCRdb's processing, not on the authors' analysis. The sample table holds a few hundred thousand distinct CDR3 sequences, of which 16% were seen once. The ten largest clones add up to 25% to 30% of the sample.

The label giving this sample's time point can be read as: newly diagnosed GD, antithyroid drugs for less than 3 months. For both TCR sequencing and RNA sequencing, RNA was extracted from PBMCs using TRIzol. The diagnosis of Graves' disease was made according to American Thyroid Association guidelines. The patients came from an endocrinology department in Xi'an, China. Each patient gave 7.5 to 10 milliliters of peripheral blood, collected in an EDTA anticoagulant tube. PBMCs were isolated by Ficoll Paque Plus density gradient separation without further T cell sorting. An Agilent 2100 Bioanalyzer and agarose gel were used to check RNA quality, and a NanoDrop 2000 was used to measure RNA concentration. These data were also filed under a second study, of T cells in Graves' hyperthyroidism and ophthalmopathy. The second paper states: Stable Graves' hyperthyroidism was defined as no progression to ophthalmopathy during 18 months of follow-up. Hyperthyroidism patients were newly diagnosed, with disease duration under 2 months, and aged 18 to 65 years. Any patient with an uncontrolled infection, another autoimmune disease, pregnancy or lactation was excluded. Diagnoses relied on clinical symptoms, serum thyroxine and TRAb, thyroid ultrasound and orbital computed tomography. A first-round RT-PCR of the TCR CDR3 used the HTBI primer set with the Qiagen OneStep RT-PCR kit. Blood samples also contained most of the expanded thyroid clonotypes (frequency above 0.001), which suggests that blood repertoires may reflect thyroid immune responses. A 13 V-J signature model separated ophthalmopathy from stable hyperthyroidism, with about 90% sensitivity and about 81% specificity in cross-validation and 80%/75% in testing. In validation, the model predicted progression to ophthalmopathy with approximately 70% sensitivity and around 72% specificity, a median of about 6.7 months before onset. To identify distinguishing TCR V-J signatures, a discovery cohort of about a hundred patients was used, comprising 40 to 45 with Graves' ophthalmopathy and roughly 60 with stable Graves' hyperthyroidism. Whether ophthalmopathy could be predicted prospectively was tested in an independent validation cohort made up of fewer than 20 hyperthyroidism patients plus 17 patients who later progressed to ophthalmopathy. For training and testing, the 80 to 100 patients in the discovery cohort were randomly divided in a 7:3 ratio. In more than 5 Graves' hyperthyroidism patients, the study also compared T-cell repertoires from thyroid tissue with T-cell repertoires from blood. Once sampling was done, hyperthyroidism patients were given methimazole at a starting dose of 30 mg daily, whereas ophthalmopathy patients were given high-dose intravenous methylprednisolone. Libraries were constructed in a second round of multiplex PCR, after which size selection and purification were performed. The libraries were sequenced on an Illumina HiSeq2000 using paired-end 100 bp reads. SOAPnuke was used to process the raw data, with reads discarded if the reads contained adapters or uncalled bases, had a mean Phred below 15, or lacked an exact constant-primer or identifier match. High-quality paired reads were merged with COPE v1.2.5, and unique nucleotide sequences were defined as clonotypes. Clonotypes were aligned to IMGT TRBV, TRBD and TRBJ reference segments using MiTCR v1.1. The analysis was restricted to V-J combinations with a frequency above 0.0001, which together covered about 99% of the repertoires. The TCS score was defined as the ratio of F50 (clonal expansion) to E x V (chaos), calculated using BLOSUM62-based TCRdist between CDR3 peptides within each V-J. Welch's t-statistics and random forest reduced 514 V-J features to 10 to 15, which were used in a naive Bayes classifier (R e1071). No statistical method was used to set the sample size in advance, and investigators knew the group allocation. The paper reports TCR Vbeta CDR3 sequencing of approximately 140 peripheral blood samples: around 41 ophthalmopathy, over 70 hyperthyroidism and around 17 progressor patients.

Sequenced here: peripheral blood mononuclear cells (PBMCs), sampled at new diagnosis, from a patient treated with antithyroid drugs. This receptor chain uses TRBV6-5 and TRBJ2-6, with no confident D gene call. The origin of this receptor is a man in his forties or fifties with Graves disease. Donor details come from another sample of the same person, matched by shared clones. In nucleotide form, the sequence is TGTGCCAGCAGTTACGGTAACTCTGGGGCCAACGTCCTGACTTTC. Its amino acids are CASSYGNSGANVLTF.